This TCR beta chain was recovered during a study of CD8 T cells in Susac syndrome (dated by TCRdb to the late 2010s). In terms of the full investigation: Among the sequenced Susac syndrome patients, more than five had clinically active disease and about eight were in clinical remission. At blood withdrawal, Susac syndrome patients were therapy-naive, treated with corticosteroids (with IVIg additionally given to some), or treated with IVIg alone. Repertoire sequencing was used to test whether CD8+ T cell activation and differentiation in Susac syndrome was antigen driven.

High-throughput TCR beta sequencing profiled peripheral blood CD8+ and CD4+ T cells from healthy donors, Susac syndrome patients and multiple sclerosis patients. Recently defined diagnostic criteria for definite or probable disease were met by the Susac syndrome patients. Bulk CD8+ and CD4+ T cells were purified magnetically by negative isolation, whereas CD8+ TEMRA cells were enriched by FACS. Blood was collected in EDTA tubes and processed within 24 hours, with PBMCs isolated through density gradient centrifugation. PBMCs destined for TCR sequencing were cryopreserved in liquid nitrogen and later thawed in a 37 °C water bath. A purity of at least 90% was achieved for sorted or isolated CD4+, CD8+ and CD8+ TEMRA cells. Findings and caveats that apply to the study as a whole: The TCR sequencing and HLA analysis was acknowledged to have included a relatively small number of individuals. In the CD4+ T cell repertoire of Susac syndrome patients, clonal expansion was not detected.

As concerns this clonotype: The antigen this receptor binds is unknown. The input lacks base qualities; no much larger clone sits a single base away.

The CDR3 runs 13 amino acids, cysteine and phenylalanine included. Only CDR3 DNA is held: 39 bases, read in frame from base 1. The germline V gene supplies CDR1 KGHDR and CDR2 SFDVKD. Trimming removed 10 bases from V and 1 base from J; the gene matches leave 2 bases unexplained. RNA was extracted using the RNeasy kit, and roughly 0.45 to 1 ug of the RNA was reverse transcribed with random hexamers. TCR beta CDR3 regions were amplified with the immunoSEQ multiplex PCR assay covering 54 Vbeta and 13 Jbeta segments. PCR amplification bias was corrected using a synthetic template baseline for primer optimization and computational correction. In the original analysis: Only productive sequences were kept, with reads annotated to V, D and J genes according to IMGT and analyzed in immunoSEQ Analyzer. To calculate clonality, Shannon entropy was normalized by log2 of the number of productive unique sequences and then subtracted from one. Public and private clones were assessed among the 100 most prevalent clones of each patient and control. Clones were defined as Susac-specific if absent from the healthy and MS cohorts, from approximately 1,100 published viral clones and from other ImmuneACCESS disease sequences. TCRdb reprocessing: public reads trimmed at Q25 with fastp, clones called with MiXCR, in-frame beta chains kept. CDR3 protein sequences are deduplicated, and each keeps its most common genes and DNA. For this entry, the V and J calls and clone size follow TCRdb and not the study's own pipeline. This sample is represented by about 200,000 distinct CDR3 sequences; around 90% of them were singletons. The ten top clones hold around 0.085% of the sample.

This receptor was obtained from a human donor with Susac syndrome. Recombination joined TRBV24-1 with TRBJ2-3; TRBD2 lines up with 9 middle nucleotides. Sequenced material: CD4+ T cells from PBMCs. The bases read TGTGCCACTAGGACTAGCGGCACAGATACGCAGTATTTT. Translated, this gives CATRTSGTDTQYF.